This T cell receptor beta chain was sequenced for a study of T cells in Graves' hyperthyroidism and ophthalmopathy (dated by TCRdb to the late 2010s). Broadly, across the study: Peripheral blood was sampled at the time of initial diagnosis, prior to any treatment. The approximately 90 discovery patients were randomly split 7:3 into training and test sets. The study also compared thyroid tissue and blood T-cell repertoires from five or six Graves' hyperthyroidism patients. The paper describes TCR Vbeta CDR3 sequencing of 120 to 150 peripheral blood samples, made up of about 40 ophthalmopathy patients, some 76 hyperthyroidism patients and 17 progressor patients. Prospective prediction of ophthalmopathy was tested in an independent validation cohort consisting of some 19 hyperthyroidism patients and 15 or so patients who later progressed to ophthalmopathy. Once sampling was done, hyperthyroidism patients were given methimazole at a starting dose of 30 mg daily, whereas ophthalmopathy patients were given high-dose intravenous methylprednisolone. TCR V-J signatures able to tell the groups apart were searched for in a discovery cohort of about a hundred patients, of whom over 40 had Graves' ophthalmopathy and around 57 had stable Graves' hyperthyroidism. Study-wide findings and limitations: No statistical method was used to set the sample size in advance, and investigators knew the group allocation. A model built on a 13 V-J signature distinguished ophthalmopathy from stable hyperthyroidism, reaching roughly 88% sensitivity and approximately 83% specificity in cross-validation and 80%/75% in testing. In validation, the model predicted progression to ophthalmopathy a median of about 6.8 months before onset, with 65% to 71% sensitivity and roughly 79% specificity. Most expanded thyroid clonotypes (frequency above 0.001) were also found in blood, which suggests that blood repertoires may mirror thyroid immune responses.

Stable Graves' hyperthyroidism was defined as no progression to ophthalmopathy during 18 months of follow-up. Hyperthyroidism patients were newly diagnosed, had a disease duration of under 2 months, and were aged 18 to 65 years. Any patient with an uncontrolled infection, another autoimmune disease, pregnancy or lactation was excluded. Diagnoses were based on clinical symptoms, serum thyroxine and TRAb, thyroid ultrasound and orbital computed tomography. Ficoll-Paque density gradient centrifugation was used to isolate PBMCs from around 9.1 ml of fresh peripheral blood. Total RNA was extracted using Trizol reagent, and RNA quality was assessed on an Agilent 2100 Bioanalyzer. The V end loses 7 bases and the J end loses 2 bases, and a stretch of 11 bases separates them. The CDR3 starts with the cysteine, ends with the phenylalanine, and has 13 residues. The retained sequence is limited to the CDR3, 39 bases, with the frame set at the first base. According to the germline V gene, CDR1 reads SGDLS and CDR2 reads YYNGEE.

There are many counts of this clonotype. Its antigen is not yet known. Base qualities are missing; no much larger clone stands one base away. Amplification of TCR beta CDR3 regions was carried out from RNA transcripts. A first-round RT-PCR of the TCR CDR3 used the HTBI primer set with the Qiagen OneStep RT-PCR kit. Libraries were constructed in a second round of multiplex PCR, after which size selection and purification were performed. Paired-end sequencing of the libraries was performed with 100 bp reads on an Illumina HiSeq2000. In the source study's methods: SOAPnuke was used to process the raw data, throwing out any read that contained adapters or uncalled bases, had a mean Phred below 15, or lacked an exact constant-primer or identifier match. High-quality paired reads were merged with COPE v1.2.5, and unique nucleotide sequences were defined as clonotypes. MiTCR v1.1 was used to align the clonotypes against IMGT TRBV, TRBD and TRBJ reference segments. The analysis included only V-J combinations with a frequency above 0.0001, which together covered more than 99% of the repertoires. A TCS score was defined as the ratio between F50 (clonal expansion) and ExV (chaos), using BLOSUM62-based TCRdist between CDR3 peptides within each V-J. Welch's t-statistics and random forest reduced 514 V-J features to about 13, which were used in a naive Bayes classifier (R e1071). Thyroid-blood repertoire similarity was quantified with the Morisita-Horn index. Using fastp at Q25 and MiXCR, TCRdb reprocessed the public reads and kept productive beta chains. Every CDR3 protein is listed once, alongside the most common genes and DNA of its rows. The V and J calls here are based on TCRdb, not the publication. The sample table holds around 100,000 distinct CDR3 sequences, of which over 45% were seen once. Roughly 24% of the sample rests with the top ten.

The clonotype originates from a man between 35 and 55 years old with Graves' hyperthyroidism. Sequencing was performed on blood. Recombination linked TRBV9 to TRBJ2-3, with TRBD2 as a weak D call on 6 bases. Here the CDR3 is given as CASAGTVTDTQYF. At the DNA level, the sequence is TGTGCCAGCGCAGGGACTGTCACAGATACGCAGTATTTT.